This T cell receptor (beta chain) appears in the sequencing data of a study of blood T cell repertoires in COVID-19. Looking at the study overall: Acute and convalescent COVID-19 samples came from the United States, Italy and Spain.

Measured with immunoSEQ multiplex PCR; TCRdb has only the in-frame clones, and not every one. Seen here are approximately 120,000 clones, about four fifths observed once, and the top ten hold about an eighth. The receptor was isolated from a man aged 55 to 70 with acute or convalescent COVID-19. The material sequenced was peripheral blood.

Here the CDR3 reads CASSLAGKNTEAFF. CDR3 bases: TGCGCCAGCAGCTTGGCGGGGAAGAACACTGAAGCTTTCTTT. The rearrangement links TRBV5-1 to TRBJ1-1; D unclear. V lost 0 bases and J lost 1, with 7 bases in between. The germline CDR1 and CDR2 sequences are SGHRS and YFSETQ. The length of the CDR3 is 14 residues.